This TCR beta chain was identified in a study of Ad26.COV2.S vaccination and SARS-CoV-2 variants. At the level of the study: Donor allocation was to the COV1001 Ad26.COV2.S trial arm. Ad26.COV2.S was injected intramuscularly once or twice, 56 days apart.

This clone was counted a few times. Trimming took off 2 bases at V and 5 bases at J, with 9 bases between the two ends. The CDR3 is 13 residues long. Germline V gives CDR1 SGHTA, CDR2 FQGNSA. Described treatment: roughly 20 received Ad26.COV2.S at low or high dose, single or two shots; about five received placebo; per-sample allocation not given. Each sample was drawn 63 days after the first injection (of vaccine or placebo). Method: immunoSEQ multiplex PCR; TCRdb's copy keeps in-frame clones and lacks some. The data show some 340,000 clones, around four fifths seen once. This TCR was recovered from a person aged 18-65 years who received the Ad26.COV2.S COVID-19 vaccine or a placebo. The specimen was peripheral blood, collected in a trial of Ad26.COV2.S vaccine versus placebo. The rearrangement links TRBV7-2 to TRBJ2-5, with D unclear. CDR3: CASSLLKRETQYF. The CDR3, as DNA: TGTGCCAGCAGCTTATTGAAACGGGAGACCCAGTACTTC. The whole variable domain, remainder taken from reference TRBV7-2 and TRBJ2-5, is GAGVSQSPSNKVTEKGKDVELRCDPISGHTALYWYRQSLGQGLEFLIYFQGNSAPDKSGLPSDRFSAERTGGSVSTLTIQRTQQEDSAVYLCASSLLKRETQYFGPGTRLLVL.